Detailed here is one T cell receptor (beta chain). The antigen is undetermined. The germline V gene has CDR1 GTSNPN and CDR2 SVGIG (reference sequence). The V end was cut by 8 bases, the J end by 7 bases, with 17 bases between. The CDR3 sequence is 12 residues long. Within the ViraFEST assay, antigen-specific CD4+ T cells underwent expansion with viral peptide pools prior to sequencing. A 10-day culture period preceded the isolation of CD4+ T cells. The protocol was immunoSEQ multiplex PCR, while the TCRdb copy is restricted to in-frame clones and leaves out a portion. The table shows about 60,000 clones, with 80% to 90% occurring only once. This entry is derived from a study of vaccination effects on CD4 cells after COVID-19.

The sample in question was CD4+ T cells from PBMCs cultured with HCoV-229E spike peptides, obtained before COVID-19 vaccination. This sequence was found in a human donor who received a COVID-19 vaccine. The rearrangement links TRBV30 to TRBJ1-1; no clear D. CDR3 nucleotides: TGTGCCGCCACGAGGCTCCTCAATGAAGCTTTCTTT. This codes for CAATRLLNEAFF. The full variable domain, in which reference TRBV30 and TRBJ1-1 provide the parts outside the CDR3, is SQTIHQWPATLVQPVGSPLSLECTVEGTSNPNLYWYRQAAGRGLQLLFYSVGIGQISSEVPQNLSASRPQDRQFILSSKKLLLSDSGFYLCAATRLLNEAFFGQGTRLTVV.